These 16 T cell receptor beta chains share one sample of origin, sequenced in a study of early T cells in non-severe SARS-CoV-2 infection. TCRdb reprocessed the 5' RACE reads via MiXCR and lists one record per CDR3 protein. The sample lists about 25,000 distinct CDR3 sequences, around 4.5% seen once, with about 9.4% in the top ten. Input material: whole blood. The origin of the receptors is an adult who was a healthcare worker with PCR-confirmed SARS-CoV-2 infection or an uninfected control (not recorded which).

In this sample, this clonotype turned up a few times. The chain couples TRBV7-2 to TRBJ2-7, with D perhaps TRBD1 (5 bases). Per the germline V gene, CDR1 is SGHTA and CDR2 is FQGNSA. The CDR3 is 14 residues long. V lost 7 bases and J lost 1, with 14 bases in between. The DNA of the CDR3 is TGTGCCAGCACAAGGGGCCCGGAGTCCTACGAGCAGTACTTC. It translates to CASTRGPESYEQYF.

This clonotype was recorded many times. The rearrangement links TRBV6-2 or TRBV6-3 to TRBJ2-2; 8 nucleotides align to TRBD2. Trimming at V came to 10 bases and at J to 4 bases, leaving 8 bases not matched to a gene. In germline, CDR1 is MNHEY, CDR2 SVGEGT. The CDR3 extends over 14 amino acids. The CDR3 coding sequence is TGTGCCATCCGAAGCGGGAGTACCACCGGGGAGCTGTTTTTT. Its translation is CAIRSGSTTGELFF.

In its sample, this clonotype was seen many times. This rearrangement joins TRBV7-2 to TRBJ1-2, with 9 nucleotides matching TRBD1. The germline V gene encodes CDR1 SGHTA and CDR2 FQGNSA. The trim removed 5 bases at V and 4 bases at J, leaving 5 bases unmatched. The CDR3 has 14 amino acids. The CDR3 DNA is TGTGCCAGCAGCCAATCGACAGGGGGCTATGGCTACACCTTC. It encodes CASSQSTGGYGYTF.

This clonotype was counted ten times or more. This chain connects TRBV19 to TRBJ1-2; no clear D. The V gene's germline CDR1 is LNHDA and CDR2 SQIVND (reference sequence). The CDR3 length is 12 residues. The ends were cut back, 6 bases at V and 7 bases at J, with 12 bases in the middle. This CDR3 reads CASRGSSSGYTF. The DNA for the CDR3 is TGTGCCAGTAGGGGCAGTAGTAGTGGCTACACCTTC. The variable domain in full, with the rest retrieved from reference TRBV19 and TRBJ1-2, is DGGITQSPKYLFRKEGQNVTLSCEQNLNHDAMYWYRQDPGQGLRLIYYSQIVNDFQKGDIAEGYSVSREKKESFPLTVTSAQKNPTAFYLCASRGSSSGYTFGSGTRLTVV.

This clonotype came up many times. The genes are TRBV28 and TRBJ1-5, with 8 nucleotides matching TRBD1. V shed 5 bases, J shed 11 bases, and the junction held 11 bases outside the gene matches. Germline V gene sequence: CDR1 MDHEN, CDR2 SYDVKM. This CDR3 comprises 14 residues. The CDR3 nucleotides read TGTGCCAGCAGTCCTAGACAGGGGTTTATCGCCCAGCATTTT. It yields the protein CASSPRQGFIAQHF.

This clonotype was seen ten or more times. V usage is TRBV28 and J usage is TRBJ2-2; D remains unclear. The CDR3 runs to 13 residues. Germline V gene lookup returns CDR1 MDHEN and CDR2 SYDVKM. Deletions cut 5 bases from V and 7 bases from J, with 11 bases between. The CDR3 DNA sequence: TGTGCCAGCAGTGCCATTGTGGGCGGGGAGCTGTTTTTT. It specifies CASSAIVGGELFF. Complete variable domain (other parts from reference TRBV28 and TRBJ2-2): DVKVTQSSRYLVKRTGEKVFLECVQDMDHENMFWYRQDPGLGLRLIYFSYDVKMKEKGDIPEGYSVSREKKERFSLILESASTNQTSMYLCASSAIVGGELFFGEGSRLTVL.

The sample holds many counts of this clonotype. V gene TRBV2 combines with J gene TRBJ2-7; 9 nucleotides align to TRBD1. The CDR3 runs to 12 residues. After removal of 6 bases from V and 3 bases from J, the junction contained 0 bases not matched to a gene. The germline gives CDR1 SNHLY, CDR2 FYNNEI. Here the CDR3 reads CASRGQGYEQYF. DNA for the CDR3: TGTGCCAGCAGGGGACAGGGCTACGAGCAGTACTTC.

This chain uses TRBV29-1 with TRBJ2-3; D is tentatively TRBD1 or TRBD2 (5 bases each). Germline CDR1 is SQVTM and CDR2 is ANQGSEA. The CDR3 is 14 amino acids. Trimming removed 7 bases from V and 2 bases from J, with 16 bases in between. The CDR3, as DNA: TGCAGCGCCTCAGGGACCCCCTTCACAGATACGCAGTATTTT. Translating it yields CSASGTPFTDTQYF.

This chain uses TRBV20-1 with TRBJ1-6; possible D gene TRBD1, 6 bases. The CDR3 covers 15 residues. Trimming pared 5 bases from V and 9 bases from J, leaving 20 bases between. Germline loops: CDR1 DFQATT, CDR2 SNEGSKA (reference sequence). The CDR3 DNA is TGCAGTGCTTACGGGACACGGGTGAACGGTTCACCCCTCCACTTT. This gives the protein CSAYGTRVNGSPLHF.

This clonotype was observed a handful of times. The chain is built from TRBV28 and TRBJ1-2; 7 bases map to TRBD1. This CDR3 has 13 amino acids. Germline assignment: CDR1 MDHEN and CDR2 SYDVKM. V shed 4 bases, J shed 4 bases, and the junction held 3 bases outside the gene matches. The DNA of the CDR3 is TGTGCCAGCAGTTCGACAGGGCCCTATGGCTACACCTTC. Protein product: CASSSTGPYGYTF.

Ten or more counts support this clonotype. The chain couples TRBV4-1 to TRBJ2-1; D unresolved. In germline, CDR1 is MGHRA, CDR2 YSYEKL. Trimming shortened V by 1 base and J by 6 bases, and 13 bases separated the two germline ends. The CDR3 has 15 residues. The CDR3 DNA follows: TGCGCCAGCAGCCAAGTAGTTCGCAGTGCCAATGAGCAGTTCTTC. Its translation: CASSQVVRSANEQFF.

This clonotype has a handful of counts. The chain employs TRBV11-2 and TRBJ2-3; 10 bases are a match to TRBD2. This CDR3 has 16 residues. J was trimmed by 4 bases and V by 1 base; bases with no gene match: 5. Germline V lookup: CDR1 SGHAT, CDR2 FQNNGV. CDR3 sequence: CASSLVAGGSADTQYF. CDR3 DNA: TGTGCCAGCAGCTTAGTAGCGGGAGGATCAGCAGATACGCAGTATTTT.

The sample holds many counts of this clonotype. This chain links TRBV4-3 with TRBJ1-1, with D uncertain. V gave up 5 bases and J gave up 5 bases, with 9 bases separating them. This CDR3 is 12 amino acids long. Germline CDR1 and CDR2: LGHNA and YSLEER. CDR3 DNA: TGCGCCAGCAGCGCCAGCGAGACTGAAGCTTTCTTT. Translated, it gives CASSASETEAFF.

This clonotype was detected many times. This sequence joins TRBV5-5 and TRBJ1-1; D may be TRBD1 (6 bases). CDR3 length: 14 amino acids. The V end was cut by 1 base, the J end by 4 bases, with 11 bases between. CDR1 is SGHKS, CDR2 YYEKEE, per germline (reference sequence). CDR3 in amino acids: CASSLTPGVTEAFF. The CDR3 nucleotides are TGTGCCAGCAGCTTGACACCAGGGGTCACTGAAGCTTTCTTT.

This clonotype was counted ten times or more. The V call is TRBV10-2, the J call TRBJ2-1, with 8 bases matching TRBD2. V shed 3 bases, J shed 3 bases, and the junction held 4 bases outside the gene matches. This CDR3 has 15 residues. Germline assignment: CDR1 WSHSY and CDR2 SAAADI. The CDR3, as DNA: TGCGCCAGCAGTGACGGGAGGGCCGGCTACAATGAGCAGTTCTTC. As protein: CASSDGRAGYNEQFF.

Many counts were recorded for this clonotype. The chain employs TRBV9 and TRBJ1-1; 8 bases map to TRBD1. This CDR3 region has 14 residues. V was clipped by 4 bases and J by 6 bases; unmatched bases: 8. Germline V gene lookup returns CDR1 SGDLS and CDR2 YYNGEE. CDR3 protein: CASSSRGPEAEAFF. DNA of the CDR3: TGTGCCAGCAGCTCCAGGGGGCCGGAGGCTGAAGCTTTCTTT.